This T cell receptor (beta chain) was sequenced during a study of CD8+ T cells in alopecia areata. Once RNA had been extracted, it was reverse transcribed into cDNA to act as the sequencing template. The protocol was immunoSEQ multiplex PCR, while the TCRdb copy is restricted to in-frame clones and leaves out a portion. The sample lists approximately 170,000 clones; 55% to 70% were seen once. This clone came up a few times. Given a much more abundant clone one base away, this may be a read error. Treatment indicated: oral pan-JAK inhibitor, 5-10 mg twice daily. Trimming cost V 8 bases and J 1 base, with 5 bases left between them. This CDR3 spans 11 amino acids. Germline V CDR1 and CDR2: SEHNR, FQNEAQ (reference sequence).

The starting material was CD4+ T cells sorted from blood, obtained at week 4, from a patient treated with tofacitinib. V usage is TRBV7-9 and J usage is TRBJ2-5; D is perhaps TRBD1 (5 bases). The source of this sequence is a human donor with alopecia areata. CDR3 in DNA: TGTGCCAGCGGGGCCCAAGAGACCCAGTACTTC. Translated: CASGAQETQYF.